This T cell receptor (beta chain) came from a study of shared clonotypes between healthy human individuals. Concerning this clone: The target antigen is unknown.

Free of recent acute infections or vaccinations, the donors were healthy HIV-negative adults. Genomic DNA belonging to each subset was distributed in equal measure over several immunoSEQ plates. The assay was immunoSEQ multiplex PCR, and TCRdb's table has in-frame clones only and misses some. The sample includes millions of clones, 80% to 95% seen only once; the top ten take 0.35% to 0.5%. General study results and limits: Clonotype sharing among donors likely depends on sequencing depth. Naive CD4 clonotypes overlapped across a few donors at roughly 4.5%.

The sequenced sample consisted of naive CD4+ T cells from PBMCs. Subset meaning: CD45RA+ positively selected. The TCR comes from a man younger than 35 in good health. Some clones in this sample may be carry-over from other donors' samples.

This CDR3 reads CASSPGGTSYEQYF. DNA of the CDR3: TGTGCCAGCAGCCCCGGAGGTACTTCCTACGAGCAGTACTTC. The chain carries TRBV7-3 and TRBJ2-7, with a weak D call TRBD2 (5 bases). This CDR3 is built from 14 residues. V lost 5 bases, J lost 1 base, and 12 bases lay in between. Per germline, CDR1 SGHTA and CDR2 FQGTGA. Complete variable domain (other parts from reference TRBV7-3 and TRBJ2-7): GAGVSQTPSNKVTEKGKYVELRCDPISGHTALYWYRQSLGQGPEFLIYFQGTGAADDSGLPNDRFFAVRPEGSVSTLKIQRTERGDSAVYLCASSPGGTSYEQYFGPGTRLTVT.